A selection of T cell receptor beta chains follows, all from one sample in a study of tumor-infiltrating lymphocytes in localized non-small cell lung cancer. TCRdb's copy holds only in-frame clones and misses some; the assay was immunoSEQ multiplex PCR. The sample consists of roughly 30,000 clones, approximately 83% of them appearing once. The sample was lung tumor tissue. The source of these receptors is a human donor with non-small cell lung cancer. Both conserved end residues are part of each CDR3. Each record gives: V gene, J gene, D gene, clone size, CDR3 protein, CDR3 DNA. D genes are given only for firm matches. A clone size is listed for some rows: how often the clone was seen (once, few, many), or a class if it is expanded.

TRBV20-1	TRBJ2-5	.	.	CSVRIQETQYF	TGCAGTGTTCGGATCCAAGAGACCCAGTACTTC
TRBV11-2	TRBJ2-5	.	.	CASSTHLQETQYF	TGTGCCAGCAGCACCCACCTACAAGAGACCCAGTACTTC
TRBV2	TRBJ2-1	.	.	CASTPEAGKFF	TGTGCCAGCACCCCGGAGGCAGGAAAGTTCTTC
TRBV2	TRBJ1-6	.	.	CASSSQGTAYNSPLHF	TGTGCCAGCAGTTCACAGGGCACCGCCTATAATTCACCCCTCCACTTT
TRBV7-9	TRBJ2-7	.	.	CASSPPEPRGYEQYF	TGTGCCAGCAGCCCCCCGGAACCGCGGGGTTACGAGCAGTACTTC
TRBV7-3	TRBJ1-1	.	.	CASSQARNTEAFF	TGTGCCAGCAGCCAGGCAAGGAACACTGAAGCTTTCTTT
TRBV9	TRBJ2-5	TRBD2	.	CASSVVGGTQETQYF	TGTGCCAGCAGCGTAGTGGGGGGGACCCAAGAGACCCAGTACTTC
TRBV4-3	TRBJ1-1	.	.	CASSLTGGTEAFF	TGCGCCAGCAGCCTAACGGGAGGGACTGAAGCTTTCTTT
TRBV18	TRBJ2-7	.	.	CASSQGGAREQYF	TGTGCCAGCTCCCAGGGGGGGGCGAGGGAGCAGTACTTC
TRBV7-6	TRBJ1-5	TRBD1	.	CASSLATGVNQPQHF	TGTGCCAGCAGCTTAGCTACAGGGGTGAATCAGCCCCAGCATTTT
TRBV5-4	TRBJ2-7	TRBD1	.	CASSPRQGKAGEQYF	TGTGCCAGCAGCCCAAGACAGGGGAAGGCGGGGGAGCAGTACTTC
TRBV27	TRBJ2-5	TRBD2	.	CASSEGTSGYQETQYF	TGTGCCAGCAGCGAAGGGACTAGCGGGTACCAAGAGACCCAGTACTTC
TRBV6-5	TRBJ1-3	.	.	CASSRTGSTGNTIYF	TGTGCCAGCAGTCGCACAGGGTCAACTGGAAACACCATATATTTT
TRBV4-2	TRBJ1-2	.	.	CASSQVSYGYTF	TGTGCCAGCAGCCAAGTGTCCTATGGCTACACCTTC
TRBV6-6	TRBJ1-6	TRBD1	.	CASSTRGQGNSPLHF	TGTGCCAGCAGTACCCGGGGACAGGGAAATTCACCCCTCCACTTT
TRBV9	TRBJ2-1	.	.	CASSGSSESSYNEQFF	TGTGCCAGCAGCGGGAGTAGTGAAAGCTCCTACAATGAGCAGTTCTTC
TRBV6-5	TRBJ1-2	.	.	CASSLPGNYGYTF	TGTGCCAGCAGTTTACCGGGAAACTATGGCTACACCTTC
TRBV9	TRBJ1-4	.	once	CASSVGDGNEKLFF	TGTGCCAGCAGCGTAGGTGACGGGAATGAAAAACTGTTTTTT
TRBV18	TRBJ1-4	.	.	CASSPPRVVELFF	TGTGCCAGCTCACCACCGAGAGTTGTTGAACTGTTTTTT
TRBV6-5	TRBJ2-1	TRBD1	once	CASSYSRQGAEQFF	TGTGCCAGCAGTTATTCGAGACAGGGTGCTGAGCAGTTCTTC
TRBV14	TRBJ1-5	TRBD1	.	CASSQSRGQGGQPQHF	TGTGCCAGCAGCCAATCCCGTGGACAGGGGGGTCAGCCCCAGCATTTT
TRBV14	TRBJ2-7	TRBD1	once	CASSPDRGREQYF	TGTGCCAGCAGCCCCGACAGGGGTAGGGAGCAGTACTTC
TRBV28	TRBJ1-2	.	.	CASSLYPNYGYTF	TGTGCCAGCTCCTTATACCCTAACTATGGCTACACCTTC
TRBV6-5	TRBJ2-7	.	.	CASSPNEANEQYF	TGTGCCAGCAGTCCCAACGAAGCGAACGAGCAGTACTTC
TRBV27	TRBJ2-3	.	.	CASTPADTDTQYF	TGTGCCAGCACCCCTGCGGACACAGATACGCAGTATTTT
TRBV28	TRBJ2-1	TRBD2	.	CASAPGGAVYNEQFF	TGTGCCAGCGCCCCGGGGGGGGCGGTCTACAATGAGCAGTTCTTC
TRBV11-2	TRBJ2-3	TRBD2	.	CASSLQTSPTDTQYF	TGTGCCAGCAGCCTTCAGACTAGCCCCACAGATACGCAGTATTTT
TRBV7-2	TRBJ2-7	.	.	CASSPAYEQYF	TGTGCCAGCAGCCCCGCATACGAGCAGTACTTC
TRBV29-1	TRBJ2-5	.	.	CSVAQGQETQYF	TGCAGCGTGGCCCAGGGTCAAGAGACCCAGTACTTC
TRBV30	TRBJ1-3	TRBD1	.	CAWSGTGGGNTIYF	TGTGCCTGGAGTGGGACAGGGGGTGGAAACACCATATATTTT
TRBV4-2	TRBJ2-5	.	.	CASSQGRRETQYF	TGTGCCAGCAGCCAAGGTAGGAGGGAGACCCAGTACTTC
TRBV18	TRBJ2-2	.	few	CASSPPAGYSTGELFF	TGTGCCAGCTCACCGCCCGCCGGTTACAGCACCGGGGAGCTGTTTTTT
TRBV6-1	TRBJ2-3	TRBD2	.	CASSPVGGGADTQYF	TGTGCCAGCAGCCCGGTCGGGGGAGGGGCAGATACGCAGTATTTT
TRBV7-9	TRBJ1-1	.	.	CASSLLSGAEAFF	TGTGCCAGCAGCTTATTGTCGGGCGCTGAAGCTTTCTTT
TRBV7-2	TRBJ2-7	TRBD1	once	CASSRGQQWFEQYF	TGTGCCAGCAGCCGGGGACAGCAGTGGTTCGAGCAGTACTTC
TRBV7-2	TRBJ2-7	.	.	CASSWVELNEQYF	TGTGCCAGCAGCTGGGTGGAGTTGAACGAGCAGTACTTC
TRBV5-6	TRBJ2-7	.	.	CASSLFGRVSYEQYF	TGTGCCAGCAGCTTGTTTGGCAGGGTGTCCTACGAGCAGTACTTC
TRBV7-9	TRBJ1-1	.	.	CASSRVGENTEAFF	TGTGCCAGCAGCCGAGTTGGCGAGAACACTGAAGCTTTCTTT
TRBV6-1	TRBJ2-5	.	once	CASSEHRKETQYF	TGTGCCAGCAGTGAACACAGGAAAGAGACCCAGTACTTC
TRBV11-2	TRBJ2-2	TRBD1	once	CASSYSTGVTGELFF	TGTGCCAGCAGCTACTCTACAGGGGTGACCGGGGAGCTGTTTTTT
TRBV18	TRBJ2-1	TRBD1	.	CASSPGVVDRYEQFF	TGTGCCAGCTCACCAGGGGTAGTGGACAGGTATGAGCAGTTCTTC
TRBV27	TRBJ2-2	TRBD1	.	CASARDRNTGELFF	TGTGCCAGCGCAAGGGACAGAAACACCGGGGAGCTGTTTTTT
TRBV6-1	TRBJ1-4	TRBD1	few	CASSKGQTNEKLFF	TGTGCCAGCAGTAAGGGACAGACTAATGAAAAACTGTTTTTT
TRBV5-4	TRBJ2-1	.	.	CASSPQGGSYNEQFF	TGTGCCAGCAGCCCACAGGGTGGCTCCTACAATGAGCAGTTCTTC
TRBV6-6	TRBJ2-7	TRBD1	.	CASRMTGGTYEQYF	TGTGCCAGCAGGATGACAGGGGGCACCTACGAGCAGTACTTC
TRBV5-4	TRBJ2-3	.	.	CASSLQGSGTDTQYF	TGTGCCAGCAGCTTGCAGGGCTCTGGCACAGATACGCAGTATTTT
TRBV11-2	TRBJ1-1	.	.	CASSLDKASGAFF	TGTGCCAGCAGCTTAGATAAGGCCTCCGGGGCTTTCTTT
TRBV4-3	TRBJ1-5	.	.	CASSQDGSGNQPQHF	TGCGCCAGCAGCCAAGACGGGTCCGGCAATCAGCCCCAGCATTTT
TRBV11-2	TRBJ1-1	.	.	CASSLRENTEAFF	TGTGCCAGCAGCTTACGGGAGAACACTGAAGCTTTCTTT
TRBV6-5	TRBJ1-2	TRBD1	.	CATALGGANGYTF	TGTGCCACAGCCCTAGGGGGCGCAAATGGCTACACCTTC
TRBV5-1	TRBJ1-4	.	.	CASSMGPSNEKLFF	TGCGCCAGCAGCATGGGGCCGTCAAATGAAAAACTGTTTTTT
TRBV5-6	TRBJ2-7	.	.	CASSLRGGMGEQYF	TGTGCCAGCAGCTTGAGGGGGGGTATGGGCGAGCAGTACTTC
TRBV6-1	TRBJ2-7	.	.	CASSDMDSGTRQYF	TGTGCCAGCAGTGATATGGACAGCGGTACGAGGCAGTACTTC
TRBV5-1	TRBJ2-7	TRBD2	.	CASSLGTSGATYSYEQYF	TGCGCCAGCAGCTTGGGGACTAGCGGGGCCACATACTCCTACGAGCAGTACTTC
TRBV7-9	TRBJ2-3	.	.	CASSFSGLADTQYF	TGTGCCAGCAGCTTCTCGGGACTTGCAGATACGCAGTATTTT
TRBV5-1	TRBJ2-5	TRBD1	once	CASSRPRGQEFETQYF	TGCGCCAGCAGCCGCCCCCGGGGACAGGAGTTTGAGACCCAGTACTTC
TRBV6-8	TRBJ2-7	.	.	CASIPIEVHEQYF	TGTGCCAGCATCCCCATAGAGGTACACGAGCAGTACTTC
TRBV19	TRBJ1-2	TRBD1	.	CASRSTDRAFGYTF	TGTGCCAGTAGATCTACGGACAGGGCTTTTGGCTACACCTTC
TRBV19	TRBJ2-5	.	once	CASSIGTRTPQETQYF	TGTGCCAGTAGTATCGGGACCCGCACCCCTCAAGAGACCCAGTACTTC
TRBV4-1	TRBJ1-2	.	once	CASSLGYNYGYTF	TGCGCCAGCAGCCTCGGATACAACTATGGCTACACCTTC